A selection of T cell receptor beta chains follows, all from one sample in a study of T cell repertoires in cytomegalovirus infection. Their antigen targets remain unknown. TCRdb re-analysed the reads in MiXCR, keeping a single row per CDR3 protein. This sample has some 480,000 distinct CDR3 sequences, with roughly a third found just once. The sequences come from cultured PBMCs, collected from culture after CMV antigen stimulation. The source of these receptors is a human donor in good health (CMV status not recorded). Some clones in this sample may be carry-over from other donors' samples. Each CDR3 is given with its conserved first and last residue. The D gene is left open where the match is weak. Clone size, where shown, is once, few, many, or a class for clones that have expanded.

j_call: TRBJ2-1
d_call: TRBD1
cdr3_length: 17
clone_size: -
v_call: TRBV7-2
cdr3_aa: CASSKRDRGRPYNEQFF
cdr3_nt: TGTGCCAGCAGCAAACGGGACAGGGGGCGACCCTACAATGAGCAGTTCTTC

j_call: TRBJ2-2
d_call: -
cdr3_length: 14
clone_size: -
v_call: TRBV11-1
cdr3_aa: CASSPRHVTGELFF
cdr3_nt: TGTGCCAGCAGCCCGAGACACGTCACCGGGGAGCTGTTTTTT

j_call: TRBJ2-4
d_call: -
cdr3_length: 15
clone_size: few
v_call: TRBV12-3/TRBV12-4
cdr3_aa: CASSTGKRAKNIQYF
cdr3_nt: TGTGCCAGCAGCACAGGGAAGAGAGCCAAAAACATTCAGTACTTC

j_call: TRBJ2-1
d_call: -
cdr3_length: 13
clone_size: -
v_call: TRBV7-2
cdr3_aa: CASSPTRSGEQFF
cdr3_nt: TGTGCCAGCAGCCCAACTAGGTCGGGAGAGCAGTTCTTC

j_call: TRBJ2-5
d_call: -
cdr3_length: 14
clone_size: -
v_call: TRBV11-3
cdr3_aa: CASSAGGPGETQYF
cdr3_nt: TGTGCCAGCAGCGCCGGAGGGCCGGGAGAGACCCAGTACTTC

j_call: TRBJ2-1
d_call: TRBD2
cdr3_length: 19
clone_size: few
v_call: TRBV7-2
cdr3_aa: CASSSYRFKREGRHNEQFF
cdr3_nt: TGTGCCAGCAGCTCCTATAGATTTAAGCGGGAGGGCCGACACAATGAGCAGTTCTTC

j_call: TRBJ2-2
d_call: -
cdr3_length: 16
clone_size: few
v_call: TRBV4-3
cdr3_aa: CASSQGRGAPTGELFF
cdr3_nt: TGCGCCAGCAGCCAGGGCAGGGGGGCCCCCACCGGGGAGCTGTTTTTT

j_call: TRBJ2-3
d_call: -
cdr3_length: 11
clone_size: few
v_call: TRBV2
cdr3_aa: CASRATDTQYF
cdr3_nt: TGTGCCAGCAGGGCGACAGATACGCAGTATTTT

j_call: TRBJ2-1
d_call: -
cdr3_length: 16
clone_size: -
v_call: TRBV5-4
cdr3_aa: CASSLTGHRGANEQFF
cdr3_nt: TGTGCCAGCAGCTTGACGGGACACCGGGGGGCCAATGAGCAGTTCTTC

j_call: TRBJ1-5
d_call: TRBD1
cdr3_length: 16
clone_size: few
v_call: TRBV7-9
cdr3_aa: CASSRGTGDSNQPQHF
cdr3_nt: TGTGCCAGCAGCCGGGGGACAGGGGATAGCAATCAGCCCCAGCATTTT

j_call: TRBJ2-7
d_call: TRBD1
cdr3_length: 13
clone_size: -
v_call: TRBV20-1
cdr3_aa: CSARYRGTYEQYF
cdr3_nt: TGCAGTGCTAGGTACAGGGGGACTTACGAGCAGTACTTC

j_call: TRBJ2-3
d_call: TRBD2
cdr3_length: 14
clone_size: few
v_call: TRBV5-1
cdr3_aa: CASRSQGLADTQYF
cdr3_nt: TGCGCCAGCCGAAGCCAGGGACTAGCGGATACGCAGTATTTT

j_call: TRBJ1-1
d_call: -
cdr3_length: 15
clone_size: once
v_call: TRBV6-5
cdr3_aa: CASSAYGILNTEAFF
cdr3_nt: TGTGCCAGCAGTGCCTACGGGATCCTAAACACTGAAGCTTTCTTT

j_call: TRBJ1-1
d_call: -
cdr3_length: 15
clone_size: many
v_call: TRBV7-2
cdr3_aa: CASSLVTLSLAEAFF
cdr3_nt: TGTGCCAGCAGCTTAGTGACGTTATCCCTCGCTGAAGCTTTCTTT

j_call: TRBJ1-4
d_call: TRBD1
cdr3_length: 18
clone_size: -
v_call: TRBV6-2/TRBV6-3
cdr3_aa: CASSPNTGQNPTNEKLFF
cdr3_nt: TGTGCCAGCAGTCCTAACACGGGACAGAACCCAACTAATGAAAAACTGTTTTTT

j_call: TRBJ2-1
d_call: TRBD2
cdr3_length: 13
clone_size: -
v_call: TRBV7-2
cdr3_aa: CASSFRLADEQFF
cdr3_nt: TGTGCCAGCAGCTTCCGACTAGCCGATGAGCAGTTCTTC

j_call: TRBJ2-2
d_call: -
cdr3_length: 19
clone_size: many
v_call: TRBV19
cdr3_aa: CASSISGVTGRRGTGELFF
cdr3_nt: TGTGCCAGTAGTATTAGTGGGGTGACGGGCCGACGAGGCACCGGGGAGCTGTTTTTT

j_call: TRBJ2-2
d_call: -
cdr3_length: 13
clone_size: -
v_call: TRBV12-3/TRBV12-4
cdr3_aa: CASSLYRAGELFF
cdr3_nt: TGTGCCAGCAGCCTTTACAGGGCCGGGGAGCTGTTTTTT

j_call: TRBJ2-1
d_call: TRBD1
cdr3_length: 15
clone_size: -
v_call: TRBV7-2
cdr3_aa: CASSARTGGPNEQFF
cdr3_nt: TGTGCCAGCAGCGCACGGACAGGGGGTCCGAATGAGCAGTTCTTC

j_call: TRBJ2-7
d_call: TRBD2
cdr3_length: 15
clone_size: -
v_call: TRBV9
cdr3_aa: CASSVEAGGSYEQYF
cdr3_nt: TGTGCCAGCAGCGTAGAGGCGGGAGGCTCCTACGAGCAGTACTTC

j_call: TRBJ2-5
d_call: -
cdr3_length: 13
clone_size: -
v_call: TRBV11-2
cdr3_aa: CASGSGAGETQYF
cdr3_nt: TGTGCCAGCGGAAGTGGGGCTGGGGAGACCCAGTACTTC

j_call: TRBJ2-1
d_call: TRBD2
cdr3_length: 17
clone_size: -
v_call: TRBV4-3
cdr3_aa: CASTQRGGGDSYNEQFF
cdr3_nt: TGCGCCAGCACTCAACGGGGGGGGGGCGACTCCTACAATGAGCAGTTCTTC

j_call: TRBJ1-1
d_call: -
cdr3_length: 17
clone_size: -
v_call: TRBV12-3/TRBV12-4
cdr3_aa: CASSFGRVRGTNTEAFF
cdr3_nt: TGTGCCAGCAGTTTTGGTCGGGTCAGGGGTACGAACACTGAAGCTTTCTTT

j_call: TRBJ2-1
d_call: -
cdr3_length: 15
clone_size: many
v_call: TRBV7-2
cdr3_aa: CASSLGLPTYNEQFF
cdr3_nt: TGTGCCAGCAGCTTAGGGCTTCCTACCTACAATGAGCAGTTCTTC

j_call: TRBJ1-1
d_call: -
cdr3_length: 13
clone_size: -
v_call: TRBV7-9
cdr3_aa: CASSLRQEGEAFF
cdr3_nt: TGTGCCAGCAGCTTGAGACAGGAAGGCGAAGCTTTCTTT

j_call: TRBJ1-5
d_call: -
cdr3_length: 15
clone_size: -
v_call: TRBV20-1
cdr3_aa: CSAREPTGSNQPQHF
cdr3_nt: TGCAGTGCTAGAGAGCCTACGGGAAGCAATCAGCCCCAGCATTTT

j_call: TRBJ2-3
d_call: -
cdr3_length: 12
clone_size: -
v_call: TRBV7-6
cdr3_aa: CASIGETDTQYF
cdr3_nt: TGTGCCAGCATAGGGGAAACAGATACGCAGTATTTT

j_call: TRBJ2-2
d_call: TRBD1
cdr3_length: 17
clone_size: -
v_call: TRBV19
cdr3_aa: CASSIPGQSSNTGELFF
cdr3_nt: TGTGCCAGTAGTATCCCGGGACAGTCCTCGAACACCGGGGAGCTGTTTTTT

j_call: TRBJ2-7
d_call: TRBD2
cdr3_length: 15
clone_size: -
v_call: TRBV27
cdr3_aa: CASKVQRGLNYEQYF
cdr3_nt: TGTGCCAGCAAGGTTCAGCGGGGTCTTAACTACGAGCAGTACTTC

j_call: TRBJ1-1
d_call: TRBD1
cdr3_length: 15
clone_size: -
v_call: TRBV20-1
cdr3_aa: CSALTGGNLGTEAFF
cdr3_nt: TGCAGTGCGTTGACAGGGGGAAACTTGGGCACTGAAGCTTTCTTT

j_call: TRBJ1-4
d_call: -
cdr3_length: 13
clone_size: -
v_call: TRBV20-1
cdr3_aa: CSARDWTAEKLFF
cdr3_nt: TGCAGTGCTAGAGATTGGACAGCTGAAAAACTGTTTTTT

j_call: TRBJ2-2
d_call: -
cdr3_length: 14
clone_size: few
v_call: TRBV2
cdr3_aa: CASLRELDTGELFF
cdr3_nt: TGTGCCAGCCTCCGGGAGCTGGACACCGGGGAGCTGTTTTTT

j_call: TRBJ2-7
d_call: TRBD2
cdr3_length: 16
clone_size: -
v_call: TRBV6-1
cdr3_aa: CASSLPRGANSYEQYF
cdr3_nt: TGTGCCAGCAGTTTACCGCGGGGGGCCAACTCCTACGAGCAGTACTTC

j_call: TRBJ1-2
d_call: TRBD1
cdr3_length: 15
clone_size: few
v_call: TRBV27
cdr3_aa: CASSSGQGGNYGYTF
cdr3_nt: TGTGCCAGCAGTTCCGGACAGGGGGGAAACTATGGCTACACCTTC

j_call: TRBJ2-1
d_call: TRBD2
cdr3_length: 14
clone_size: -
v_call: TRBV5-1
cdr3_aa: CASSLVLAGEEQFF
cdr3_nt: TGCGCCAGCAGCTTGGTGCTAGCGGGAGAAGAGCAGTTCTTC

j_call: TRBJ1-2
d_call: TRBD1
cdr3_length: 15
clone_size: -
v_call: TRBV28
cdr3_aa: CASSSPPGQGNGYTF
cdr3_nt: TGTGCCAGCAGTTCCCCGCCAGGACAGGGAAACGGCTACACCTTC

j_call: TRBJ2-5
d_call: -
cdr3_length: 14
clone_size: -
v_call: TRBV11-2
cdr3_aa: CASSLPARQETQYF
cdr3_nt: TGTGCCAGCAGCCTGCCGGCTAGGCAAGAGACCCAGTACTTC

j_call: TRBJ2-1
d_call: -
cdr3_length: 16
clone_size: few
v_call: TRBV3-1
cdr3_aa: CASSQGYRPRSNEQFF
cdr3_nt: TGTGCCAGCAGCCAAGGGTATCGACCCCGGAGCAATGAGCAGTTCTTC

j_call: TRBJ2-7
d_call: -
cdr3_length: 13
clone_size: -
v_call: TRBV7-6
cdr3_aa: CARRTWFKHEQYF
cdr3_nt: TGTGCCAGGAGGACATGGTTTAAGCACGAGCAGTACTTC

j_call: TRBJ1-3
d_call: -
cdr3_length: 15
clone_size: -
v_call: TRBV6-8
cdr3_aa: CASSYRAISGNTIYF
cdr3_nt: TGTGCCAGCAGTTACCGGGCCATAAGTGGAAACACCATATATTTT